The rows below give T cell receptor beta chains drawn from one sample of a study of T cell responses to AZD1222 COVID-19 vaccine. The assay was immunoSEQ multiplex PCR, and TCRdb's table has in-frame clones only and misses some. This table has 80,000 to 130,000 clones, about 86% appearing once. The sample here was peripheral blood, taken on day 0 of AZD1222 vaccination. Every receptor here comes from an adult in good health. The CDR3 runs from the conserved cysteine through the conserved F or W. A D gene is named only where the DNA matches it firmly. Only some rows state a clone size, as once, few, many or a class for expanded clones.

CASRDSQGGSSYEQYF | TGTGCCAGCAGGGACTCGCAGGGGGGAAGCTCCTACGAGCAGTACTTC | TRBJ2-7 | - | TRBV5-6 | 16 | -
CASSPAGQDNQPQHF | TGTGCCAGCTCACCAGCCGGACAGGACAATCAGCCCCAGCATTTT | TRBJ1-5 | - | TRBV18 | 15 | TRBD1
CSVKTGTGGVYEQYF | TGCAGCGTTAAAACCGGGACAGGCGGCGTCTACGAGCAGTACTTC | TRBJ2-7 | - | TRBV29-1 | 15 | TRBD1
CASSFSGYEKLFF | TGTGCCAGCAGCTTCTCAGGGTACGAAAAACTGTTTTTT | TRBJ1-4 | - | TRBV27 | 13 | -
CASSQPEGGVDEKLFF | TGTGCCAGCAGCCAACCTGAAGGGGGGGTTGATGAAAAACTGTTTTTT | TRBJ1-4 | - | TRBV4-2 | 16 | -
CASSQVWDSSYEQYF | TGTGCCAGCAGCCAAGTCTGGGACTCCTCCTACGAGCAGTACTTC | TRBJ2-7 | - | TRBV4-2 | 15 | -
CASSQGGIRYGYTF | TGTGCCAGCAGCCAAGGTGGGATCCGGTATGGCTACACCTTC | TRBJ1-2 | - | TRBV4-2 | 14 | -
CASSTQYTGELFF | TGTGCCAGTAGTACACAGTACACCGGGGAGCTGTTTTTT | TRBJ2-2 | few | TRBV19 | 13 | -
CSVEPQGTDTQYF | TGCAGCGTTGAACCACAGGGAACAGATACGCAGTATTTT | TRBJ2-3 | - | TRBV29-1 | 13 | -
CATSRDRAEKLFF | TGTGCCACCAGCAGAGACAGGGCTGAAAAACTGTTTTTT | TRBJ1-4 | - | TRBV15 | 13 | -
CASSYSSGGGYTF | TGCGCCAGCAGCTACAGCTCGGGAGGAGGCTACACCTTC | TRBJ1-2 | - | TRBV5-1 | 13 | -
CASSLRSGAKGTSSYEQYF | TGTGCCAGCAGCTTACGGTCGGGGGCTAAGGGGACTAGCTCCTACGAGCAGTACTTC | TRBJ2-7 | - | TRBV7-9 | 19 | TRBD2
CASSSHGVSTSYEQYF | TGTGCCAGCAGTTCCCACGGGGTGTCTACCTCCTACGAGCAGTACTTC | TRBJ2-7 | - | TRBV28 | 16 | -
CASSLGVSLNTEAFF | TGTGCCAGCAGCTTGGGGGTCAGTTTAAACACTGAAGCTTTCTTT | TRBJ1-1 | - | TRBV5-4 | 15 | -
CASSGPIRGADQPQHF | TGTGCCAGCAGTGGGCCTATAAGGGGCGCGGATCAGCCCCAGCATTTT | TRBJ1-5 | few | TRBV2 | 16 | -
CASSDWTGRTYGYTF | TGTGCCAGTAGTGACTGGACAGGAAGGACCTATGGCTACACCTTC | TRBJ1-2 | - | TRBV19 | 15 | TRBD1
CASSPPSGTAGGQYF | TGTGCCAGCTCACCACCAAGTGGGACGGCAGGTGGGCAGTATTTT | TRBJ2-3 | - | TRBV18 | 15 | -
CAWRKGARGNTIYF | TGTGCCTGGAGAAAGGGGGCACGAGGAAACACCATATATTTT | TRBJ1-3 | few | TRBV30 | 14 | TRBD1
CASSWKQGDTEAFF | TGTGCCAGCAGTTGGAAACAGGGGGACACTGAAGCTTTCTTT | TRBJ1-1 | - | TRBV6-2/TRBV6-3 | 14 | TRBD1
CASSDFGQATTNEKLFF | TGTGCCAGCAGTGACTTCGGGCAGGCGACAACTAATGAAAAACTGTTTTTT | TRBJ1-4 | - | TRBV2 | 17 | -
CASSIPGQMGGYTF | TGCGCCAGCAGCATTCCGGGACAAATGGGTGGCTACACCTTC | TRBJ1-2 | - | TRBV4-1 | 14 | -
CASSEARVVTEAFF | TGTGCCAGCAGTGAAGCGCGCGTTGTCACTGAAGCTTTCTTT | TRBJ1-1 | - | TRBV6-1 | 14 | -
CASSYTNGQGVIDNSPLHF | TGTGCCAGCAGTTACACCAACGGACAGGGGGTGATTGATAATTCACCCCTCCACTTT | TRBJ1-6 | - | TRBV6-2/TRBV6-3 | 19 | TRBD1
CASSLGTVSGNTIYF | TGTGCCAGCAGCTTAGGGACAGTCTCTGGAAACACCATATATTTT | TRBJ1-3 | once | TRBV7-2 | 15 | -
CASSLIELNEKLFF | TGTGCCAGCAGTTTGATAGAACTTAATGAAAAACTGTTTTTT | TRBJ1-4 | - | TRBV28 | 14 | -
CASSLDRGGIDEQFF | TGCGCCAGCAGCTTGGACAGGGGTGGGATCGATGAGCAGTTCTTC | TRBJ2-1 | - | TRBV5-1 | 15 | TRBD1
CASSSAGTGGVNYGYTF | TGTGCCAGCAGCTCCGCCGGGACAGGGGGGGTTAACTATGGCTACACCTTC | TRBJ1-2 | - | TRBV7-9 | 17 | TRBD1
CASSSGTGRNPTNEKLFF | TGCGCCAGCAGTTCCGGGACAGGTAGGAATCCAACTAATGAAAAACTGTTTTTT | TRBJ1-4 | - | TRBV10-1 | 18 | TRBD1
CAISESAGGNYEQFF | TGTGCCATCAGTGAGTCGGCGGGGGGTAACTATGAGCAGTTCTTC | TRBJ2-1 | - | TRBV10-3 | 15 | TRBD2
CASSLEGGGNQPQHF | TGTGCCAGCAGCTTAGAGGGGGGTGGCAATCAGCCCCAGCATTTT | TRBJ1-5 | - | TRBV7-9 | 15 | -
CASNIGQSTEAFF | TGTGCCAGCAATATAGGACAGAGCACTGAAGCTTTCTTT | TRBJ1-1 | - | TRBV12-3/TRBV12-4 | 13 | -
CASSALQGAGELFF | TGTGCCAGCAGCGCCCTTCAGGGGGCCGGGGAGCTGTTTTTT | TRBJ2-2 | - | TRBV9 | 14 | TRBD1
CASFFSQQETQYF | TGTGCCAGCTTTTTTTCCCAACAAGAGACCCAGTACTTC | TRBJ2-5 | - | TRBV2 | 13 | -
CASSLGQGPWGYTF | TGTGCCAGCAGCTTGGGACAGGGGCCGTGGGGCTACACCTTC | TRBJ1-2 | - | TRBV5-6 | 14 | TRBD1
CASSDTGGTYNSPLHF | TGTGCCAGCAGTGATACAGGGGGCACCTATAATTCACCCCTCCACTTT | TRBJ1-6 | - | TRBV9 | 16 | TRBD1
CASSAEGGYGYTF | TGCGCCAGCAGTGCGGAAGGGGGCTATGGCTACACCTTC | TRBJ1-2 | - | TRBV10-2 | 13 | -
CASSGGLAGAVYTGELFF | TGCGCCAGCAGCGGGGGACTAGCGGGGGCCGTATACACCGGGGAGCTGTTTTTT | TRBJ2-2 | - | TRBV5-1 | 18 | TRBD2
CAGSLGREFDQPQHF | TGTGCCGGGTCCCTCGGGAGGGAGTTCGATCAGCCCCAGCATTTT | TRBJ1-5 | - | TRBV9 | 15 | -
CASSPGQGAGNF | TGCGCCAGCAGCCCGGGGCAGGGGGCGGGAAACTTC | TRBJ2-7 | - | TRBV4-3 | 12 | TRBD1
CASSLNTGHQNTEAFF | TGTGCCAGCAGCTTAAACACGGGACACCAGAACACTGAAGCTTTCTTT | TRBJ1-1 | - | TRBV13 | 16 | -
CASSLEGLPYGYTF | TGTGCCAGCAGCCTCGAAGGACTGCCCTATGGCTACACCTTC | TRBJ1-2 | - | TRBV28 | 14 | -
CASSLGGANTEAFF | TGTGCCAGCAGCTTAGGGGGGGCGAACACTGAAGCTTTCTTT | TRBJ1-1 | - | TRBV7-9 | 14 | -
CASSAGTGGGGANVLTF | TGTGCCAGCAGCGCCGGGACAGGGGGCGGAGGGGCCAACGTCCTGACTTTC | TRBJ2-6 | - | TRBV9 | 17 | TRBD1
CASSPRDREGELFF | TGTGCCAGCAGCCCCCGGGACAGGGAAGGAGAGCTGTTTTTT | TRBJ2-2 | - | TRBV3-1/TRBV3-2 | 14 | TRBD1
CASSLLGRRAGRNQPQHF | TGTGCCAGCAGTTTATTGGGGAGGAGGGCGGGGCGCAATCAGCCCCAGCATTTT | TRBJ1-5 | - | TRBV27 | 18 | -
CASSLAGTASGQGTTIYF | TGCGCCAGCAGCTTGGCCGGGACCGCATCGGGACAGGGGACCACCATATATTTT | TRBJ1-3 | - | TRBV5-1 | 18 | TRBD1
CAWRTGAYNEQFF | TGTGCCTGGAGAACCGGGGCCTACAATGAGCAGTTCTTC | TRBJ2-1 | - | TRBV30 | 13 | -
CASSLTVDSGGRTEAFF | TGTGCCAGCAGCTTAACGGTAGATTCAGGGGGAAGGACTGAAGCTTTCTTT | TRBJ1-1 | - | TRBV7-3 | 17 | TRBD1
CASTKGGLAGRQYF | TGTGCCAGCACCAAAGGGGGTCTAGCGGGGCGACAGTACTTC | TRBJ2-7 | - | TRBV6-5 | 14 | TRBD2
CASSPLGRPRGWSTNEQFF | TGTGCCAGCAGCCCCCTAGGCAGGCCCCGGGGCTGGAGTACAAATGAGCAGTTCTTC | TRBJ2-1 | - | TRBV7-9 | 19 | -
CASSQGPADTQYF | TGTGCCAGCAGCCAGGGGCCCGCCGATACGCAGTATTTT | TRBJ2-3 | few | TRBV4-2 | 13 | -
CASGDLGYEKLFF | TGCGCCAGCGGAGACCTCGGGTATGAAAAACTGTTTTTT | TRBJ1-4 | - | TRBV4-3 | 13 | -
CASSAPGQSTDTQYF | TGTGCCAGCAGCGCGCCTGGACAGAGCACAGATACGCAGTATTTT | TRBJ2-3 | - | TRBV9 | 15 | -
CASSYPAPDRNTDTQYF | TGTGCCAGCAGTTACCCCGCGCCGGACAGAAACACAGATACGCAGTATTTT | TRBJ2-3 | - | TRBV6-7 | 17 | -
CASSRWGGTYQETQYF | TGTGCCAGCAGCCGCTGGGGGGGGACGTACCAAGAGACCCAGTACTTC | TRBJ2-5 | - | TRBV7-9 | 16 | TRBD2